These T cell receptor beta chains were read from a single sample in a study of blood T cells in healthy people across ages. Each CDR3 protein gets one entry after TCRdb re-called the 5' RACE reads with MiXCR. The sample yields some 900,000 distinct CDR3 sequences, 45% to 50% seen once. The sample taken for sequencing was blood. The receptors originated from a young man in good health. Each CDR3 is given without its conserved first and last residue. Clone size appears in some rows only: once, few, many, or a class for an expanded clone.

j_gene,abundance,v_gene,CDR3aa
TRBJ2-7,.,TRBV10-3,ATGGGDSYEQY
.,.,TRBV7-8,ASSSTGTSGMETQY
TRBJ2-7,.,TRBV3-1,ASSQGRVHEQY
TRBJ2-1,.,TRBV3-1,ASSALAGGLNEQF
TRBJ1-1,few,TRBV7-9,ASSFPMNTEAF
TRBJ2-6,.,TRBV2,ASRALSGANVLT
TRBJ2-1,.,TRBV6-5,ASSYSNGADYNEQF
TRBJ2-3,.,TRBV11-2,ASSIGLVSTDTQY
TRBJ2-5,few,TRBV11-3,ASSYRTGPDGTQY
TRBJ2-7,.,TRBV5-1,ASSTDRENSYEQY
TRBJ1-1,.,TRBV6-5,ASSSRGADTEAF
TRBJ1-3,.,TRBV4-2,ASSQDRDTIY
TRBJ2-3,.,TRBV6-4,ASSDGTSGSDTQY
TRBJ2-7,.,TRBV24-1,ATSDSWESEQY
TRBJ2-1,.,TRBV20-1,SASITGGYNNEQF
TRBJ1-5,.,TRBV5-6,ASSPTGQTQPQH